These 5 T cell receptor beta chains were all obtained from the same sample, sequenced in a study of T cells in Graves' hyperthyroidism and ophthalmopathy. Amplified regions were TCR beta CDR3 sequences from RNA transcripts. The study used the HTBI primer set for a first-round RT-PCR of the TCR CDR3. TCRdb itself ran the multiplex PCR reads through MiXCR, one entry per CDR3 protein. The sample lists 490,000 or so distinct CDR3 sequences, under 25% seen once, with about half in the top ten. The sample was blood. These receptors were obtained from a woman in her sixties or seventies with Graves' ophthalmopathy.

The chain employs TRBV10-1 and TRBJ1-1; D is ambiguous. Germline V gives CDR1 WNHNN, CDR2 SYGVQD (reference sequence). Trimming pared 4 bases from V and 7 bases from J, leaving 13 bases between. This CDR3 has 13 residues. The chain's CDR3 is CASSGTAWGEAFF. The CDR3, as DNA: TGCGCCAGCAGTGGGACCGCCTGGGGTGAAGCTTTCTTT.

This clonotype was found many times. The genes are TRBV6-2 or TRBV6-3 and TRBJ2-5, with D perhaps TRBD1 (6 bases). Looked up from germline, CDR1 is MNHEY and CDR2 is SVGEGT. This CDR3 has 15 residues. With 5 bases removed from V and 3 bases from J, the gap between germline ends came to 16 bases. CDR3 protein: CASSTPGHRKETQYF. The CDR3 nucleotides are TGTGCCAGCAGTACACCGGGACATCGTAAAGAGACCCAGTACTTC.

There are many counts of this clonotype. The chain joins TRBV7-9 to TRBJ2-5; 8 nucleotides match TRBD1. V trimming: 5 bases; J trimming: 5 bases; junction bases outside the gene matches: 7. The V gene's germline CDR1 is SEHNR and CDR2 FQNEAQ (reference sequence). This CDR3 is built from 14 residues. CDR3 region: CASSPRTGQETQYF. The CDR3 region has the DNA TGTGCCAGCAGCCCTCGGACAGGGCAGGAGACCCAGTACTTC.

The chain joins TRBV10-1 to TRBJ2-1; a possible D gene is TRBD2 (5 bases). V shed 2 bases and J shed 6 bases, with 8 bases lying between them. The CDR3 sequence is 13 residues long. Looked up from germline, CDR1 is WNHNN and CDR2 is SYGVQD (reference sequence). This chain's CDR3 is CASSETRVNEQFF. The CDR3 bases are TGCGCCAGCAGTGAGACTAGAGTCAATGAGCAGTTCTTC.

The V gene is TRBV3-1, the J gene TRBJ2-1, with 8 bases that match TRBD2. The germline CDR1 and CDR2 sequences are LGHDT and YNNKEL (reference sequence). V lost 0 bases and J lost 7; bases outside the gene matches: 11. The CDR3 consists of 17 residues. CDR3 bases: TGTGCCAGCAGCCAAGAGGGAAGAATAGCGGGAAGGAATGAGCAGTTCTTC. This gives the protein CASSQEGRIAGRNEQFF.